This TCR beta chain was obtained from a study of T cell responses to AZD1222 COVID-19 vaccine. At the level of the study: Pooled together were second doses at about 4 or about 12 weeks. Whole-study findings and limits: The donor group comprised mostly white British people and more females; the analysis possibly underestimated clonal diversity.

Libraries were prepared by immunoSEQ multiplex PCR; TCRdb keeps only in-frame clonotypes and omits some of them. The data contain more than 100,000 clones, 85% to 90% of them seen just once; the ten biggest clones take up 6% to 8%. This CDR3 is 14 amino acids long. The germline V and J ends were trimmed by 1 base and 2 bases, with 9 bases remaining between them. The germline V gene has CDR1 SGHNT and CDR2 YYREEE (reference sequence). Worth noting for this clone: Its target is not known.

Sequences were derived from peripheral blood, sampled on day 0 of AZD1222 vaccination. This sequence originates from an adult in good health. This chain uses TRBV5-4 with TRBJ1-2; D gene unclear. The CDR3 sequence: CASSLSSFNYGYTF. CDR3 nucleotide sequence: TGTGCCAGCAGCTTGAGCAGTTTCAACTATGGCTACACCTTC. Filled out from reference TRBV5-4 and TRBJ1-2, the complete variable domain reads ETGVTQSPTHLIKTRGQQVTLRCSSQSGHNTVSWYQQALGQGPQFIFQYYREEENGRGNFPPRFSGLQFPNYSSELNVNALELDDSALYLCASSLSSFNYGYTFGSGTRLTVV.